This TCR beta chain was profiled in a study of blood T cell repertoires in COVID-19. On the study more broadly: Samples taken during acute and convalescent COVID-19 were collected in the United States, Italy and Spain. The cDNA or gDNA used as material had been derived from T cells, B-cell-depleted T cells, or PBMCs.

Original analysis: Amplification from reference gene primers served as the basis for estimated nucleated cell counts. Profiled with immunoSEQ multiplex PCR; TCRdb holds only in-frame clones, not every one. Clonal size and the V and J genes are those of that table, whereas D and trimming came from the DNA. The data hold tens of thousands of clones, with 86% observed a single time. The CDR3 runs to 15 residues. Germline CDR1 MDHEN, CDR2 SYDVKM. Trimming pared 3 bases from V and 2 bases from J, leaving 12 bases between. Sequencing input: peripheral blood. The TCR originated in a man younger than 40 with acute or convalescent COVID-19. This rearrangement joins TRBV28 to TRBJ2-3; possibly TRBD2 for D (6 bases). CDR3 DNA sequence: TGTGCCAGCAGTTTTTCGTGGGGGGACACAGATACGCAGTATTTT. It encodes CASSFSWGDTDTQYF.